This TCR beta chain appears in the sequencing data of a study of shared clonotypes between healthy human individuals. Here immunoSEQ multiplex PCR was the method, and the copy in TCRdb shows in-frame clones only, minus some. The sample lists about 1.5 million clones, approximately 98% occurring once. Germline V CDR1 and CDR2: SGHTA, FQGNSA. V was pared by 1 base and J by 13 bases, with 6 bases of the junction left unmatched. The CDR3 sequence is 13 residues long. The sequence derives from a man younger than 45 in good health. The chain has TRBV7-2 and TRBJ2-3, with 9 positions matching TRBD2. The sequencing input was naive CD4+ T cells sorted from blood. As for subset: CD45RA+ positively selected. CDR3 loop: CASSLGGVAGEYF. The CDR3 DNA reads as TGTGCCAGCAGCTTAGGGGGGGTAGCGGGAGAGTATTTT.